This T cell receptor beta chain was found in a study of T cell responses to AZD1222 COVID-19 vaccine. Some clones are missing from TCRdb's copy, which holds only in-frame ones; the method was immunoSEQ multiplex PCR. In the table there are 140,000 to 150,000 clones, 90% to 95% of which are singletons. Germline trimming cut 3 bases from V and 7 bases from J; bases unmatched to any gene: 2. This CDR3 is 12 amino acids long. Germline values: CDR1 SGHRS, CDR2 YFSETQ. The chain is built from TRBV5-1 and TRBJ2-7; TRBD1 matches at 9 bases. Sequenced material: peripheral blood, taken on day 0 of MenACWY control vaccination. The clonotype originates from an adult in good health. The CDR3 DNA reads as TGCGCCAGCAGCTCGGACAGGGGTGAGCAGTACTTC. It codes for CASSSDRGEQYF.